The 21 T cell receptor beta chains listed next were all sequenced from one sample in a study of blood T cell repertoires in COVID-19. TCRdb's table, derived via immunoSEQ multiplex PCR, lists solely in-frame clones and lacks some. Counted here are under 250,000 clones, roughly 86% occurring once; the ten biggest clones make up about 12%. The source material was peripheral blood. These receptor sequences come from a middle-aged woman with acute or convalescent COVID-19.

The chain has TRBV14 and TRBJ1-2; TRBD1 aligns across 8 bases. The trim removed 0 bases at V and 8 bases at J, leaving 20 bases unmatched. CDR3 size: 19 residues. Germline CDR1 is SGHDN and CDR2 is FVKESK. The DNA for the CDR3 is TGTGCCAGCAGCCAAGATTCCCTTGGGACAGGCCTTCCCGAGCGGGGCTACACCTTC. Translated: CASSQDSLGTGLPERGYTF.

The V call is TRBV18, the J call TRBJ2-7; weak D call: TRBD1 (6 bases). Germline lookup yields CDR1 KGHSH and CDR2 LQKENI. V lost 6 bases to trimming and J lost 9 bases, with 18 bases between them. The CDR3 length is 13 residues. CDR3 sequence: CASSPVNRDAQYF. The CDR3 bases are TGTGCCAGCTCGCCTGTGAACAGGGACGCGCAGTACTTC.

Here the CDR3 DNA reads TGTGCCAGCTCACCACATTCCGGGACTCAAATGGTTGATGAGCAGTTCTTC. Its protein is CASSPHSGTQMVDEQFF. The gene calls are TRBV18 and TRBJ2-1, with a possible D match to TRBD2 (6 bases). This CDR3 spans 17 amino acids. Per germline, CDR1 KGHSH and CDR2 LQKENI. Trimming removed 1 base from V and 8 bases from J, with 21 bases in between. The entire variable domain, with the rest obtained from reference TRBV18 and TRBJ2-1, is as follows: NAGVMQNPRHLVRRRGQEARLRCSPMKGHSHVYWYRQLPEEGLKFMVYLQKENIIDESGMPKERFSAEFPKEGPSILRIQQVVRGDSAAYFCASSPHSGTQMVDEQFFGPGTRLTVL.

The V and J genes are TRBV30 and TRBJ2-5; D call uncertain. The CDR3 contains 13 residues. Trimming took off 0 bases at V and 0 bases at J, with 5 bases between the two ends. Germline V CDR1 and CDR2: GTSNPN, SVGIG (reference sequence). DNA for the CDR3: TGTGCCTGGAGTGTTTCAGACCAAGAGACCCAGTACTTC. Protein product: CAWSVSDQETQYF.

The CDR3 reads CARLDRDSGANVLTF. The CDR3 coding sequence is TGTGCCAGGTTGGACCGCGACAGCGGGGCCAACGTCCTGACTTTC. The chain uses TRBV7-2 and TRBJ2-6; D may be TRBD1 (5 bases). The germline gives CDR1 SGHTA, CDR2 FQGNSA. Trimming removed 9 bases from V and 4 bases from J, with 16 bases in between. This CDR3 region has 15 residues.

V gene TRBV5-1 combines with J gene TRBJ1-1; possibly TRBD1 for D (5 bases). V was shortened by 3 bases and J by 4 bases, with 7 bases between the two germline ends. This CDR3 contains 12 residues. Germline loops: CDR1 SGHRS, CDR2 YFSETQ. CDR3 DNA sequence: TGCGCCAGCAGCTGGGGGGGCACTGAAGCTTTCTTT. It yields the protein CASSWGGTEAFF. The full variable domain, rest sourced from reference TRBV5-1 and TRBJ1-1, is KAGVTQTPRYLIKTRGQQVTLSCSPISGHRSVSWYQQTPGQGLQFLFEYFSETQRNKGNFPGRFSGRQFSNSRSEMNVSTLELGDSALYLCASSWGGTEAFFGQGTRLTVV.

The genes are TRBV7-3 and TRBJ2-7, with 7 nucleotides matching TRBD2. V shed 2 bases and J 0 bases; nucleotides not matched to a gene: 4. The CDR3 runs 15 residues. Germline V gene lookup returns CDR1 SGHTA and CDR2 FQGTGA. The CDR3 nucleotides read TGTGCCAGCAGCTTATCATCTAGCGGCTCCTACGAGCAGTACTTC. It specifies CASSLSSSGSYEQYF.

The chain recombines TRBV14 with TRBJ2-1, with TRBD1 matching 9 bases. V trimming: 5 bases; J trimming: 12 bases; junction bases outside the gene matches: 23. Per the germline V gene, CDR1 is SGHDN and CDR2 is FVKESK. The CDR3 length is 18 residues. The CDR3 region has the DNA TGTGCCAGCAGCTTTAGGACAGGGGTGAGACTAGGCTTACCGGTGCAGTTCTTC. Residues: CASSFRTGVRLGLPVQFF.

CDR3 protein: CSVANRDYEQYF. DNA for the CDR3: TGCAGCGTTGCCAACCGGGACTACGAGCAGTACTTC. The chain uses TRBV29-1 and TRBJ2-7; the D gene is possibly TRBD2 (5 bases). Germline assignment: CDR1 SQVTM and CDR2 ANQGSEA. The CDR3 extends over 12 amino acids. Trimming took 4 bases from V and 3 from J, leaving 10 bases between them.

The chain carries TRBV4-2 and TRBJ2-2; 7 nucleotides line up with TRBD2. V shed 0 bases and J 3 bases; nucleotides not matched to a gene: 7. The CDR3 is made up of 17 amino acids. In germline, CDR1 is LGHNA, CDR2 YNFKEQ. Here the CDR3 reads CASSQDPSGGYTGELFF. As DNA, the CDR3 is TGTGCCAGCAGCCAAGATCCGTCGGGAGGATACACCGGGGAGCTGTTTTTT.

The chain couples TRBV6-7 to TRBJ1-1, with a possible D match to TRBD1 (5 bases). TRBV6-7 is noted as an ORF with a role that remains uncertain. The CDR3 length is 12 residues. The V end lost 6 bases, the J end lost 4 bases, and 9 bases lay between the germline ends. This chain's CDR3 is CASRGDFTEAFF. The DNA for the CDR3 is TGTGCCAGCAGAGGGGATTTCACTGAAGCTTTCTTT.

V usage is TRBV19 and J usage is TRBJ2-7; 7 nucleotides agree with TRBD1. V was pared by 6 bases and J by 2 bases, with 7 bases of the junction left unmatched. The CDR3 runs 14 residues. Germline CDR1 LNHDA, CDR2 SQIVND (reference sequence). DNA for the CDR3: TGTGCCAGTAGCTGGACAGGAACTACCTACGAGCAGTACTTC. This encodes CASSWTGTTYEQYF.

The CDR3 is CASSLGTKADTQYF. CDR3 nucleotide sequence: TGTGCCAGCAGCTTAGGGACTAAGGCAGATACGCAGTATTTT. The V call is TRBV7-3, the J call TRBJ2-3, with 7 bases identical to TRBD2. Germline trimming cut 2 bases from V and 4 bases from J; bases unmatched to any gene: 3. The CDR3 spans 14 residues. CDR1 is SGHTA and CDR2 is FQGTGA in the germline V gene.

This clone was seen just once. The genes are TRBV19 and TRBJ1-2; perhaps TRBD1 as D (5 bases). From germline, CDR1 is LNHDA and CDR2 SQIVND (reference sequence). The CDR3 spans 13 residues. V lost 5 bases, J lost 2 bases, and 9 bases lay in between. CDR3 DNA sequence: TGTGCCAGTAGTGTGGGACTAAACTATGGCTACACCTTC. It is translated as CASSVGLNYGYTF.

CDR3 sequence reads: CASSLDGTGTSGNTIYF. CDR3 sequence (DNA): TGCGCCAGCAGCTTGGACGGGACAGGGACCTCTGGAAACACCATATATTTT. The chain employs TRBV5-1 and TRBJ1-3; 9 bases line up with TRBD1. CDR3 size: 17 residues. Germline loops: CDR1 SGHRS, CDR2 YFSETQ. Losses at the gene ends were 0 bases for V and 0 bases for J; bases not matched to a gene: 4.

The table lists this clone with a few counts. V usage is TRBV12-3 or TRBV12-4 and J usage is TRBJ2-2, with D possibly being TRBD2 (6 bases). V was trimmed by 6 bases and J by 4 bases, leaving 9 bases between them. This CDR3 region has 13 residues. Here the CDR3 DNA reads TGTGCCAGCAGACTAGCCGGCACCGGGGAGCTGTTTTTT. Its protein is CASRLAGTGELFF.

This sequence joins TRBV11-2 and TRBJ2-2, with no clear D. CDR3 length: 15 amino acids. The V end was cut by 2 bases, the J end by 3 bases, with 10 bases between. From germline, CDR1 is SGHAT and CDR2 FQNNGV. The CDR3 spells CASSLPGTYTGELFF. CDR3 nucleotide sequence: TGTGCCAGCAGCTTACCGGGTACCTACACCGGGGAGCTGTTTTTT.

The chain links TRBV3-1 (or the pseudogene TRBV3-2) to TRBJ1-1, with a possible D match to TRBD1 (5 bases). The germline V and J ends were trimmed by 5 bases and 4 bases, with 11 bases remaining between them. The CDR3 has 13 amino acids. CDR1 is LGHDT, CDR2 YNNKEL, per germline (reference sequence). CDR3 amino acids: CASSDRGSTEAFF. Written as DNA, the CDR3 is TGTGCCAGCAGCGATAGGGGTTCCACTGAAGCTTTCTTT.

The chain has TRBV29-1 and TRBJ1-1, with D tentatively TRBD1 (6 bases). V shed 4 bases and J shed 3 bases, with 18 bases lying between them. CDR3 length equals 15 residues. Germline CDR1 is SQVTM and CDR2 is ANQGSEA. This CDR3 is CSVGDTTESYTEAFF. The CDR3 DNA is TGCAGCGTTGGGGACACGACGGAATCTTACACTGAAGCTTTCTTT.

The table lists this clone with a count of one. The genes are TRBV7-8 and TRBJ2-1; TRBD1 is a possible D gene (5 bases). Germline loops: CDR1 SGHVS, CDR2 FQNEAQ. The CDR3 sequence is 14 residues long. V shed 5 bases and J shed 10 bases, with 18 bases lying between them. The CDR3 DNA is TGTGCCAGCAGCCCAAACCATCTTGGGGCCGAGCAGTTCTTC. Protein: CASSPNHLGAEQFF.

The J gene is TRBJ2-7, the V gene TRBV19; 7 bases agree with TRBD2. This CDR3 region has 14 residues. Germline V lookup: CDR1 LNHDA, CDR2 SQIVND (reference sequence). V dropped 6 bases and J dropped 2; count of bases not matched to a gene: 7. CDR3 DNA: TGTGCCAGTAGCCCGACTAGCAAGGCCTACGAGCAGTACTTC. It translates to CASSPTSKAYEQYF.